The 18 T cell receptor beta chains reported below all come from one sample, sequenced in a study of OX40 agonist ivuxolimab in advanced cancers. Assay: immunoSEQ multiplex PCR; the TCRdb copy retains only in-frame clones and omits some. The sample lists 55,000 to 65,000 clones, 80% to 90% occurring once. Here the sequenced sample was CD4+ or CD8+ T cells sorted from blood, taken in a trial of the OX40 agonist ivuxolimab. The receptors originated from an adult with an advanced solid tumor such as melanoma, head and neck, liver or kidney cancer.

The V gene is TRBV5-1, the J gene TRBJ2-1; TRBD2 agrees at 10 bases. This CDR3 contains 17 residues. From germline, CDR1 is SGHRS and CDR2 YFSETQ. The trim removed 0 bases at V and 4 bases at J, leaving 7 bases unmatched. CDR3 bases: TGCGCCAGCAGCTTGGTCTCTAGCGGGAGAGGGTACAATGAGCAGTTCTTC. Protein: CASSLVSSGRGYNEQFF. The whole variable domain, remainder taken from reference TRBV5-1 and TRBJ2-1, is KAGVTQTPRYLIKTRGQQVTLSCSPISGHRSVSWYQQTPGQGLQFLFEYFSETQRNKGNFPGRFSGRQFSNSRSEMNVSTLELGDSALYLCASSLVSSGRGYNEQFFGPGTRLTVL.

The rearrangement joins TRBV19 to TRBJ2-5, with D perhaps TRBD1 or TRBD2 (6 bases each). V lost 5 bases, J lost 5 bases, and 18 bases lay in between. The CDR3 has 15 residues. Germline V lookup: CDR1 LNHDA, CDR2 SQIVND (reference sequence). This CDR3 reads CASSPTGGGRETQYF. CDR3 nucleotides: TGTGCCAGTAGTCCAACTGGAGGGGGTCGCGAGACCCAGTACTTC.

The genes are TRBV7-3 and TRBJ1-2; D not resolved. Between the trimmed V and J ends, which lost 5 bases and 8 bases, there was a span of 24 bases. The CDR3 totals 16 residues. Germline V gene data show CDR1 as SGHTA and CDR2 as FQGTGA. The CDR3 here is CASSPSPDIRDEGYTF. The DNA of the CDR3 is TGTGCCAGCAGCCCTTCCCCCGACATAAGGGATGAAGGCTACACCTTC.

The J gene is TRBJ2-7, the V gene TRBV7-2; possible D gene TRBD1, 5 bases. Germline V gene sequence: CDR1 SGHTA, CDR2 FQGNSA. V was clipped by 5 bases and J by 3 bases, with 11 bases between them. The CDR3 is made up of 13 amino acids. CDR3 residues: CASSLETVYEQYF. The CDR3 nucleotides are TGTGCCAGCAGCCTAGAGACAGTCTACGAGCAGTACTTC.

This chain joins TRBV9 and TRBJ1-3, with 9 positions matching TRBD1. V shed 1 base and J 0 bases; nucleotides not matched to a gene: 5. This CDR3 spans 17 amino acids. Germline CDR1 reads SGDLS; CDR2 reads YYNGEE. The CDR3 DNA is TGTGCCAGCAGCGTACGGACAGGGGACCTCTCTGGAAACACCATATATTTT. Amino acid sequence: CASSVRTGDLSGNTIYF.

CDR3 residues: CAISFGQGFANVLTF. CDR3 nucleotide sequence: TGTGCCATCAGTTTCGGACAGGGTTTTGCCAACGTCCTGACTTTC. This chain connects TRBV10-3 to TRBJ2-6; TRBD1 matches 8 bases. The CDR3 has 15 residues. The trim removed 5 bases at V and 7 bases at J, leaving 7 bases unmatched. From germline, CDR1 is ENHRY and CDR2 SYGVKD.

The chain joins TRBV14 to TRBJ2-5; D call uncertain. The CDR3 is 14 amino acids. The germline gives CDR1 SGHDN, CDR2 FVKESK. The V gene lost 4 bases and the J gene lost 2 bases, with 11 bases spanning the gap. The CDR3 here is CASSPSLSQETQYF. As DNA, the CDR3 is TGTGCCAGCAGCCCCAGTTTGTCGCAAGAGACCCAGTACTTC.

This chain connects TRBV28 to TRBJ1-5; D ambiguous. Germline loops: CDR1 MDHEN, CDR2 SYDVKM. With 2 bases removed from V and 2 bases from J, the gap between germline ends came to 16 bases. The CDR3 is made up of 17 amino acids. CDR3 sequence: CASSLDSSPGGNQPQHF. DNA of the CDR3: TGTGCCAGCAGTTTAGATAGCAGCCCCGGGGGCAATCAGCCCCAGCATTTT.

The chain recombines TRBV28 with TRBJ2-7; 8 positions match TRBD2. CDR3 size: 15 residues. Trimming took 5 bases from V and 0 from J; bases not matched to a gene: 6. Germline CDR1 MDHEN, CDR2 SYDVKM. CDR3 sequence: CASSNSGSGSYEQYF. The CDR3 DNA sequence: TGTGCCAGCAGTAACAGCGGGAGCGGCTCCTACGAGCAGTACTTC. Full variable domain (missing parts from reference TRBV28 and TRBJ2-7): DVKVTQSSRYLVKRTGEKVFLECVQDMDHENMFWYRQDPGLGLRLIYFSYDVKMKEKGDIPEGYSVSREKKERFSLILESASTNQTSMYLCASSNSGSGSYEQYFGPGTRLTVT.

This chain connects TRBV7-3 to TRBJ2-1, with 11 bases matching TRBD1. This CDR3 comprises 16 residues. Germline V gene lookup returns CDR1 SGHTA and CDR2 FQGTGA. The J segment lost 3 bases and the V segment lost 3 bases, leaving 4 bases of the junction unmatched. The CDR3 region has the DNA TGTGCCAGCAGCTTGGGGACAGGGGGTAACTACAATGAGCAGTTCTTC. This translates into CASSLGTGGNYNEQFF.

This chain connects TRBV5-4 to TRBJ2-7; 9 nucleotides match TRBD1. There are 14 residues in the CDR3. With V trimmed by 2 bases and J by 3 bases, 3 bases remained unmatched. The germline gives CDR1 SGHNT, CDR2 YYREEE (reference sequence). The CDR3 reads CASSLQGAGYEQYF. The CDR3 DNA reads TGTGCCAGCAGCTTACAGGGGGCGGGCTACGAGCAGTACTTC.

The chain has TRBV5-6 and TRBJ2-2; 9 bases align to TRBD1. J was trimmed by 6 bases and V by 3 bases; bases with no gene match: 12. This CDR3 has 17 residues. Germline CDR1 SGHDT, CDR2 YYEEEE. The CDR3 nucleotides read TGTGCCAGCAGCTCGCGGACAGGGGATCCTAAGGCCGGGGAGCTGTTTTTT. As protein: CASSSRTGDPKAGELFF.

The chain couples TRBV9 to TRBJ1-2; D may be TRBD1 (5 bases). Germline V gene data show CDR1 as SGDLS and CDR2 as YYNGEE. V was trimmed by 0 bases and J by 1 base, leaving 7 bases between them. The CDR3 is 14 amino acids. The CDR3 coding sequence is TGTGCCAGCAGCGTAGACAGGAATAACTATGGCTACACCTTC. Amino acids: CASSVDRNNYGYTF.

The V call is TRBV27, the J call TRBJ2-7, with 8 positions matching TRBD1. V was clipped by 4 bases and J by 2 bases; unmatched bases: 7. Per germline, CDR1 MNHEY and CDR2 SMNVEV (reference sequence). The CDR3 loop spans 15 amino acids. In DNA form, the CDR3 reads TGTGCCAGCAGTTCCTCGACAGGGGTCCCCTACGAGCAGTACTTC. Translation gives CASSSSTGVPYEQYF.

The J gene is TRBJ1-3, the V gene TRBV2, with D tentatively TRBD1 (5 bases). V lost 3 bases and J 0 bases, leaving 15 bases between the germline ends. The germline CDR1 and CDR2 sequences are SNHLY and FYNNEI. The CDR3 is 17 residues long. Here the CDR3 reads CASSDPGTLLSGNTIYF. CDR3 DNA: TGTGCCAGCAGTGACCCAGGGACCCTACTCTCTGGAAACACCATATATTTT. The entire variable domain, with the rest obtained from reference TRBV2 and TRBJ1-3, is as follows: EPEVTQTPSHQVTQMGQEVILRCVPISNHLYFYWYRQILGQKVEFLVSFYNNEISEKSEIFDDQFSVERPDGSNFTLKIRSTKLEDSAMYFCASSDPGTLLSGNTIYFGEGSWLTVV.

The chain combines TRBV5-1 with TRBJ2-1; 7 bases are a match to TRBD1. The germline gives CDR1 SGHRS, CDR2 YFSETQ. With 0 bases clipped from V and 4 bases from J, the junction kept 7 bases outside the gene matches. This CDR3 is built from 16 residues. CDR3 protein: CASSLDEGAGYNEQFF. The CDR3 DNA reads as TGCGCCAGCAGCTTGGATGAGGGGGCAGGTTACAATGAGCAGTTCTTC.

This clone was counted a few times. The rearrangement links TRBV18 to TRBJ1-1, with a possible D match to TRBD1 (5 bases). Germline V CDR1 and CDR2: KGHSH, LQKENI. There are 15 residues in the CDR3. V lost 0 bases and J 1 base, leaving 9 bases between the germline ends. The DNA for the CDR3 is TGTGCCAGCTCACCACCTGCAGGGACGAACACTGAAGCTTTCTTT. Protein product: CASSPPAGTNTEAFF.

This chain connects TRBV19 to TRBJ2-5; D gene ambiguous. CDR1 is LNHDA and CDR2 is SQIVND in the germline V gene (reference sequence). V lost 6 bases and J lost 2, with 10 bases in between. This CDR3 is built from 13 residues. The DNA of the CDR3 is TGTGCCAGTAGCCTTCGACATCAAGAGACCCAGTACTTC. It encodes CASSLRHQETQYF.